A single sample gave rise to the 8 T cell receptor beta chains below, sequenced in a study of shared T cell receptors in the human thymus. The repertoire was sequenced with immunoSEQ multiplex PCR; TCRdb's copy has only in-frame clones and lacks some. The repertoire has over 650,000 clones, 87% of them found once; the top ten carry about 0.0094%. These data were likewise used in another study, on human thymus T cells.

Sequenced: thymocytes. These receptors all come from a boy under three years old with a congenital heart defect.

The gene calls are TRBV29-1 and TRBJ1-2; 9 bases are shared with TRBD1. CDR1 SQVTM and CDR2 ANQGSEA come from the germline V gene. V lost 1 base and J lost 1; bases outside the gene matches: 7. The CDR3 consists of 16 residues. Here the CDR3 reads CSVEVYRGRSNYGYTF. CDR3 nucleotides: TGCAGCGTTGAAGTGTACAGGGGGCGAAGTAACTATGGCTACACCTTC.

In the case of this clone: Other nucleotide sequences from this sample produce the same CDR3. The genes are TRBV14 and TRBJ1-1, with no clear D. CDR1 is SGHDN and CDR2 is FVKESK in the germline V gene. The CDR3 runs to 11 residues. The V gene lost 1 base and the J gene lost 8 bases, with 5 bases spanning the gap. CDR3 sequence reads: CASSQGAEAFF. The CDR3 nucleotides are TGTGCCAGCAGCCAAGGGGCAGAAGCTTTCTTT.

This clone has a single count. V and J are TRBV7-8 and TRBJ2-7; 7 bases align to TRBD1. Germline loops: CDR1 SGHVS, CDR2 FQNEAQ. The CDR3 consists of 15 residues. Trimming cost V 5 bases and J 2 bases; bases outside gene matches: 9. The CDR3 bases are TGTGCCAGCAGCAGCGGTCCAGGGGGAACCTACGAGCAGTACTTC. This gives the protein CASSSGPGGTYEQYF.

Note on this clone: An end of the junction differs from the germline gene, which may be a read error. The gene calls are TRBV19 and TRBJ2-6; possibly TRBD1 for D (5 bases). Germline-derived CDR1 and CDR2 are LNHDA and SQIVND (reference sequence). The CDR3 consists of 19 residues. The CDR3 DNA follows: TGTGCCAGTAGGACGGAGTTCTGGGCCGAAGTCTCTGGGGCCAACGTCCCGACTTTC. It specifies CASRTEFWAEVSGANVPTF.

The chain carries TRBV19 and TRBJ2-5; tentatively, D is TRBD1 (6 bases). Germline V CDR1 and CDR2: LNHDA, SQIVND (reference sequence). With 4 bases removed from V and 2 bases from J, the gap between germline ends came to 17 bases. The CDR3 has 16 amino acids. CDR3 region: CASSTLQGSAQETQYF. As DNA, the CDR3 is TGTGCCAGTAGTACATTACAGGGATCGGCACAAGAGACCCAGTACTTC.

Notes on this clone: At one of its ends the junction is not consistent with the germline gene, which may arise from a read error. The chain carries TRBV2 and TRBJ2-7, with D possibly being TRBD2 (6 bases). The CDR3 is 14 residues long. The germline V gene encodes CDR1 SNHLY and CDR2 FYNNEI. CDR3 sequence reads: CASSVSGQDYGQYF. CDR3 nucleotide sequence: TGTGCCAGCAGTGTTTCCGGCCAGGACTACGGGCAGTACTTC. The complete variable domain, with remaining parts taken from reference TRBV2 and TRBJ2-7, reads EPEVTQTPSHQVTQMGQEVILRCVPISNHLYFYWYRQILGQKVEFLVSFYNNEISEKSEIFDDQFSVERPDGSNFTLKIRSTKLEDSAMYFCASSVSGQDYGQYFGPGTRLTVT.

This chain joins TRBV7-9 and TRBJ2-1; D unclear. This CDR3 is built from 13 residues. The ends were cut back, 1 base at V and 4 bases at J, with 5 bases in the middle. Germline values: CDR1 SEHNR, CDR2 FQNEAQ (reference sequence). For the CDR3, the DNA is TGTGCCAGCAGCTTAGTTCCGTACAATGAGCAGTTCTTC. Its translation is CASSLVPYNEQFF.

V is TRBV6-1 and J is TRBJ1-2, with TRBD1 as a possible D gene (6 bases). The V and J ends lost 5 bases and 8 bases respectively, with 15 bases between them. This CDR3 spans 13 amino acids. From germline, CDR1 is MNHNS and CDR2 SASEGT. DNA for the CDR3: TGTGCCAGCAGTAACCCGACAGGAGGAGGCTACACCTTC. This codes for CASSNPTGGGYTF.